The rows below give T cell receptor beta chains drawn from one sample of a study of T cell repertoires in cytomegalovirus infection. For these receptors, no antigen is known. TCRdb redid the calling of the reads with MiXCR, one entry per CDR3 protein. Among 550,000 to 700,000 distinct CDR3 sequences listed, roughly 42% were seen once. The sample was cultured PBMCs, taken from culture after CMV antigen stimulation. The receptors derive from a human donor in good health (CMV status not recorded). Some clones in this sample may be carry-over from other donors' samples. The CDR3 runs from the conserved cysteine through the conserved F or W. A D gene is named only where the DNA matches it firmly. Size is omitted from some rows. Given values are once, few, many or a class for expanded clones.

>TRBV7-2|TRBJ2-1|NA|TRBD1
CASSPRQGLTGVEQFF
TGTGCCAGCAGCCCCAGACAGGGTCTGACCGGGGTTGAGCAGTTCTTC
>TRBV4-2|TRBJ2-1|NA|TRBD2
CASSQDRTSTYNEQLF
TGTGCCAGCAGCCAAGATCGGACTAGCACATACAATGAGCAGCTCTTC
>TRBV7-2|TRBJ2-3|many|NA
CASSLGELTDTQYF
TGTGCCAGCAGCTTAGGGGAGCTCACAGATACGCAGTATTTT
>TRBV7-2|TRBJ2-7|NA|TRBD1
CASSQRQGLGYEQYF
TGTGCCAGCAGCCAACGACAGGGGCTCGGCTACGAGCAGTACTTC
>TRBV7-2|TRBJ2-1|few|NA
CASSLRWGVYNEQFF
TGTGCCAGCAGCTTAAGATGGGGGGTCTACAATGAGCAGTTCTTC
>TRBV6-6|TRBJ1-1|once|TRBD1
CASSPGDRGIAEAFF
TGTGCCAGCAGCCCCGGGGACAGGGGTATCGCTGAAGCTTTCTTT
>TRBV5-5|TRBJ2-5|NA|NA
CASSLQNGWETQYF
TGTGCCAGCAGCTTACAGAATGGGTGGGAGACCCAGTACTTC
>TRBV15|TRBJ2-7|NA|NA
CATSRDQTAAEQYF
TGTGCCACCAGCAGAGATCAAACAGCAGCCGAGCAGTACTTC
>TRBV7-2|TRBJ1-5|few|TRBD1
CASSPTRTGAQHF
TGTGCCAGCAGCCCGACAAGGACAGGGGCCCAGCATTTT
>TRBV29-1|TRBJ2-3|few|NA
CSVAGGDTSGGGTDTQYF
TGCAGCGTTGCAGGGGGGGATACTAGCGGCGGAGGCACAGATACGCAGTATTTT
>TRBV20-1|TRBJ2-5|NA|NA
CSARDLSWETQYF
TGCAGTGCTAGAGATCTCAGTTGGGAGACCCAGTACTTC
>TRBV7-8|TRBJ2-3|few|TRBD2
CASSKWRGVWADTQYF
TGTGCCAGCAGCAAATGGCGGGGGGTGTGGGCGGATACGCAGTATTTT
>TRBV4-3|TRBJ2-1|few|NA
CASSQDHGAPYNEQFF
TGCGCCAGCAGCCAAGATCACGGGGCCCCGTACAATGAGCAGTTCTTC
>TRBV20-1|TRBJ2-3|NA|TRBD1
CSASHRGRTDTQYF
TGCAGTGCTAGCCACAGGGGGCGCACAGATACGCAGTATTTT